This paragraph reports one T cell receptor beta chain. The repertoire was sequenced with immunoSEQ multiplex PCR; TCRdb's copy has only in-frame clones and lacks some. In the table there are 270,000 or so clones, 86% of which are singletons. The sample comes from a study of blood T cell repertoires in COVID-19. Germline trimming cut 4 bases from V and 7 bases from J; bases unmatched to any gene: 4. Germline CDR1 is SGHTA and CDR2 is FQGTGA. This CDR3 is built from 13 residues. The chain uses TRBV7-3 and TRBJ2-3, with 8 bases lining up with TRBD2. This sequence originates from a woman between 18 and 29 years old who had recovered from COVID-19. Sequencing was done on a sample of PBMCs or T cells enriched from blood (not recorded which). In DNA form, the CDR3 reads TGTGCCAGCAGCTACGGACTAGCCTATACGCAGTATTTT. Residues: CASSYGLAYTQYF.